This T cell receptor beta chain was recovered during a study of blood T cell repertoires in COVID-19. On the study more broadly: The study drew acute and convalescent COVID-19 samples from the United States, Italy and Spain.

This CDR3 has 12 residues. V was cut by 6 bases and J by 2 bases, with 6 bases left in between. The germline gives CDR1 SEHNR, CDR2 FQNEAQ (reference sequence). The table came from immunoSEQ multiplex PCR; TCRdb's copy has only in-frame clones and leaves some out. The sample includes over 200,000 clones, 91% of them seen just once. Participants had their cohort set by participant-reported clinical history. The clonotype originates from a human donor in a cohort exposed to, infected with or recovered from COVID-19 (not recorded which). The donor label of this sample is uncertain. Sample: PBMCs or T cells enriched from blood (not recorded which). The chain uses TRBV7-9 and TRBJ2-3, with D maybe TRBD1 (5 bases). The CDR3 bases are TGTGCCAGCAGAGGGGCCACAGATACGCAGTATTTT. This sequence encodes CASRGATDTQYF.